This is a list of T cell receptor beta chains from one sample in a study of memory CD4+ T cells and cytomegalovirus serostatus. Profiling relied on immunoSEQ multiplex PCR, and the TCRdb table lists in-frame clones only, not all of them. The repertoire consists of 35,000 to 50,000 clones, with 78% occurring once and the leading ten covering about 0.6%. Material: memory CD4+ T cells from blood. Source of these receptors: an adult in good health and CMV-seronegative. CDR3s include the opening cysteine and the closing phenylalanine or tryptophan. The D gene is left open where the match is weak. Clone size appears in some rows only: once, few, many, or a class for an expanded clone.

clone_size	d_call	v_call	cdr3_length	j_call	cdr3_aa	cdr3_nt
NA	TRBD1	TRBV6-5	14	TRBJ1-2	CASRLGGTVHGYTF	TGTGCCAGCAGATTAGGGGGGACAGTCCATGGCTACACCTTC
NA	NA	TRBV7-8	18	TRBJ2-7	CASSLGYRSRTANYEQYF	TGTGCCAGCAGCTTAGGCTACAGATCCCGGACAGCAAACTACGAGCAGTACTTC
NA	NA	TRBV9	14	TRBJ2-1	CASSGGQSYNEQFF	TGTGCCAGCAGCGGGGGGCAGTCCTACAATGAGCAGTTCTTC
NA	NA	TRBV5-1	13	TRBJ2-3	CASSGTRTDTQYF	TGCGCCAGCAGCGGGACTCGTACAGATACGCAGTATTTT
NA	NA	TRBV29-1	10	TRBJ1-1	CSISGPPAVF	TGCAGCATATCCGGGCCCCCCGCCGTCTTT
NA	TRBD2	TRBV11-2	13	TRBJ2-7	CASSFERGGEQYF	TGTGCCAGCAGCTTCGAGCGGGGGGGCGAGCAGTACTTC
NA	TRBD2	TRBV10-3	14	TRBJ2-1	CAISGLAGANEQFF	TGTGCCATCAGTGGACTAGCGGGGGCGAATGAGCAGTTCTTC
NA	TRBD1	TRBV5-1	16	TRBJ2-7	CASSLAQRGQGYEQYF	TGCGCCAGCAGCTTGGCCCAAAGAGGACAGGGCTACGAGCAGTACTTC
NA	NA	TRBV5-1	16	TRBJ2-1	CASSSTGSLLANEQFF	TGCGCCAGCAGCTCTACAGGGTCTCTACTGGCGAATGAGCAGTTCTTC
NA	TRBD1	TRBV5-4	13	TRBJ1-2	CASSIGQGAGYTF	TGTGCCAGCAGCATCGGACAGGGGGCTGGCTACACCTTC
few	NA	TRBV5-1	15	TRBJ1-1	CASSPPRQGGTEAFF	TGCGCCAGCAGCCCTCCTCGGCAGGGTGGCACTGAAGCTTTCTTT
few	NA	TRBV7-8	11	TRBJ2-7	CASSLSAEQYF	TGTGCCAGCAGCTTATCGGCCGAGCAGTACTTC
NA	NA	TRBV19	16	TRBJ1-6	CASGAPDGILYSPLHF	TGTGCCAGTGGCGCCCCGGACGGGATCCTCTATTCACCCCTCCACTTT
NA	TRBD1	TRBV2	15	TRBJ2-1	CASRSGTGSVNEQFF	TGTGCCAGCAGATCCGGGACAGGGTCGGTGAATGAGCAGTTCTTC
NA	NA	TRBV6-1	13	TRBJ1-1	CASRGPVNTEAFF	TGTGCCAGCCGAGGACCAGTGAACACTGAAGCTTTCTTT
NA	TRBD1	TRBV6-1	14	TRBJ2-7	CASSTGGKGYEQYF	TGTGCCAGCAGCACAGGGGGCAAAGGGTACGAGCAGTACTTC
NA	NA	TRBV10-3	13	TRBJ1-2	CAISEGVNYGYTF	TGTGCCATCAGTGAGGGAGTTAACTATGGCTACACCTTC
NA	TRBD1	TRBV7-6	14	TRBJ1-6	CASLAGTGGSPLHF	TGTGCCAGCCTTGCCGGGACAGGAGGTTCACCCCTCCACTTT
once	TRBD1	TRBV6-6	15	TRBJ2-1	CASSLDRGPYNEQFF	TGTGCCAGCAGTCTCGACAGGGGTCCATACAATGAGCAGTTCTTC
few	NA	TRBV30	13	TRBJ2-7	CAWSGLASYEQYF	TGTGCCTGGAGTGGGTTGGCGTCCTACGAGCAGTACTTC
NA	TRBD1	TRBV28	14	TRBJ1-2	CASSGQGEGGGYTF	TGTGCCAGCAGCGGACAGGGAGAAGGTGGTGGCTACACCTTC
NA	TRBD2	TRBV6-1	13	TRBJ2-5	CASSLAVQETQYF	TGTGCCAGCAGTCTAGCGGTCCAAGAGACCCAGTACTTC
once	NA	TRBV4-2	13	TRBJ1-2	CASSGGRSYGYTF	TGTGCCAGCAGCGGGGGCAGGTCCTATGGCTACACCTTC
once	NA	TRBV5-4	14	TRBJ1-2	CASSQTVTNYGYTF	TGTGCCAGCAGCCAGACAGTCACTAACTATGGCTACACCTTC
NA	NA	TRBV18	13	TRBJ2-7	CASSPSQGNEQYF	TGTGCCAGCTCACCATCGCAGGGGAACGAGCAGTACTTC
NA	NA	TRBV7-8	14	TRBJ2-5	CASSLAGAEETQYF	TGTGCCAGCAGCTTAGCTGGGGCAGAAGAGACCCAGTACTTC
NA	TRBD1	TRBV5-6	14	TRBJ2-5	CASSGGYPGGTQYF	TGTGCCAGCAGCGGCGGGTACCCAGGGGGGACCCAGTACTTC
once	NA	TRBV6-1	14	TRBJ1-1	CASSLQGLNTEAFF	TGTGCCAGCAGTCTACAGGGCTTGAACACTGAAGCTTTCTTT
NA	NA	TRBV6-5	15	TRBJ1-2	CASSYSYGANYGYTF	TGTGCCAGCAGTTACTCGTATGGGGCTAACTATGGCTACACCTTC
NA	TRBD2	TRBV15	15	TRBJ2-1	CATSRGGTTAGEQFF	TGTGCCACCAGCAGAGGGGGGACTACAGCCGGGGAGCAGTTCTTC
NA	NA	TRBV7-8	12	TRBJ2-5	CASSGSLETQYF	TGTGCCAGCAGCGGGAGCTTGGAGACCCAGTACTTC
NA	NA	TRBV7-9	12	TRBJ2-3	CASSFGTDTQYF	TGTGCCAGCAGCTTCGGGACAGATACGCAGTATTTT
once	NA	TRBV7-2	13	TRBJ2-7	CASSLTSLREQYF	TGTGCCAGCAGCTTGACTAGTCTCCGCGAGCAGTACTTC
NA	TRBD1	TRBV18	14	TRBJ1-2	CASSTGGANYGYTF	TGTGCCAGCTCTACAGGGGGAGCCAACTATGGCTACACCTTC
few	TRBD1	TRBV6-6	14	TRBJ1-1	CASSYSGDRAEAFF	TGTGCCAGCAGTTACTCGGGGGACAGAGCTGAAGCTTTCTTT
once	NA	TRBV6-1	16	TRBJ2-3	CASSVGGGRYTDTQYF	TGTGCCAGCAGTGTAGGAGGGGGCCGGTACACAGATACGCAGTATTTT
NA	TRBD1	TRBV18	13	TRBJ2-1	CASSPGQVSEQFF	TGTGCCAGCTCACCGGGACAGGTTTCTGAGCAGTTCTTC
NA	NA	TRBV5-6	14	TRBJ2-2	CASRVTRITGELFF	TGTGCCAGCAGGGTGACTAGGATTACCGGGGAGCTGTTTTTT
NA	NA	TRBV19	14	TRBJ2-2	CATSGQRNTGELFF	TGTGCCACATCTGGACAGCGGAACACCGGGGAGCTGTTTTTT
NA	TRBD1	TRBV7-9	14	TRBJ1-6	CASGDVGGVSPLHF	TGTGCCAGCGGAGATGTAGGGGGCGTTTCCCCCCTCCACTTT
NA	NA	TRBV7-9	16	TRBJ2-1	CASSLDSYSSYNEQFF	TGTGCCAGCAGCTTAGACAGTTATAGCTCCTACAATGAGCAGTTCTTC
NA	NA	TRBV28	15	TRBJ2-7	CASSSGGGGQYEQYF	TGTGCCAGCAGTTCAGGGGGCGGGGGCCAGTACGAGCAGTACTTC
NA	NA	TRBV5-1	15	TRBJ2-5	CASSFQGLRQETQYF	TGCGCCAGCAGCTTTCAGGGACTCCGGCAAGAGACCCAGTACTTC
NA	NA	TRBV7-2	13	TRBJ2-1	CASSVEGYNEQFF	TGTGCCAGCAGCGTCGAAGGGTACAATGAGCAGTTCTTC
NA	TRBD2	TRBV28	16	TRBJ2-5	CASSPPLAGGRKTQYF	TGTGCCAGCAGCCCGCCACTAGCGGGGGGGCGGAAGACCCAGTACTTC
NA	NA	TRBV10-2	11	TRBJ2-1	CASSLVDEQFF	TGCGCCAGCAGCCTAGTAGATGAGCAGTTCTTC
few	TRBD1	TRBV30	14	TRBJ1-6	CAWSPQGGSSPLHF	TGTGCCTGGAGTCCCCAGGGGGGTTCGTCACCCCTCCACTTT
NA	NA	TRBV5-1	18	TRBJ2-2	CASSQQLGLLPNTGELFF	TGCGCCAGCAGCCAACAACTAGGGCTCCTACCTAACACCGGGGAGCTGTTTTTT
NA	NA	TRBV15	13	TRBJ1-1	CATSGEGNTEAFF	TGTGCCACCAGCGGGGAAGGGAACACTGAAGCTTTCTTT
NA	TRBD1	TRBV7-2	14	TRBJ1-5	CASRGQISNQPQHF	TGTGCCAGCAGGGGACAGATTAGCAATCAGCCCCAGCATTTT
NA	NA	TRBV6-5	14	TRBJ1-6	CASSYSQVGSPLHF	TGTGCCAGCAGTTACTCCCAAGTCGGTTCACCCCTCCACTTT
NA	NA	TRBV5-1	14	TRBJ1-2	CASSWDGSQYGYTF	TGCGCCAGCAGCTGGGACGGATCTCAGTATGGCTACACCTTC
NA	TRBD2	TRBV5-1	15	TRBJ2-1	CASSLETSAANEQFF	TGCGCCAGCAGCTTGGAGACTAGCGCCGCGAATGAGCAGTTCTTC
NA	NA	TRBV5-1	15	TRBJ2-5	CASRYRPQTGETQYF	TGCGCCAGCAGATATCGTCCCCAGACGGGGGAGACCCAGTACTTC
once	NA	TRBV5-1	15	TRBJ1-2	CASSFPGQGTHGYTF	TGCGCCAGCAGCTTCCCGGGACAAGGGACCCATGGCTACACCTTC
NA	NA	TRBV6-5	13	TRBJ1-6	CATTRDFNSPLHF	TGTGCCACCACCCGGGACTTCAATTCACCCCTCCACTTT
NA	NA	TRBV28	13	TRBJ1-1	CALIPDRGTEAFF	TGTGCCTTAATTCCGGACAGAGGCACTGAAGCTTTCTTT
NA	NA	TRBV6-5	15	TRBJ2-7	CASSFGWDIWYEQYF	TGTGCCAGCAGTTTCGGATGGGACATCTGGTACGAGCAGTACTTC